The 6 T cell receptor beta chains presented below share a single source sample, sequenced in a study of cytomegalovirus exposure and HLA in healthy donors. PCR used 60 Vbeta primers and 13 Jbeta primers. Clones were read by immunoSEQ multiplex PCR, and TCRdb kept only the in-frame ones, dropping some. This sample has over 200,000 clones, with around 80% found just once. Sequenced: PBMCs. All receptors derive from a man aged 40-49 years in good health and CMV-seropositive.

This chain joins TRBV5-8 and TRBJ2-7; TRBD2 agrees at 7 bases. Germline V CDR1 and CDR2: SGHTS, YDEGEE. Trimming took 4 bases from V and 6 from J; bases not matched to a gene: 7. CDR3 length: 13 amino acids. This CDR3 reads CASSGPSGVEQYV. The CDR3 DNA reads TGTGCCAGCAGCGGGCCTAGCGGAGTCGAGCAGTACGTC.

V gene TRBV6-1 combines with J gene TRBJ1-3; 8 bases are shared with TRBD1. Germline CDR1 reads MNHNS; CDR2 reads SASEGT. With V trimmed by 4 bases and J by 3 bases, 8 bases remained unmatched. CDR3 length: 16 residues. CDR3 nucleotide sequence: TGTGCCAGCAGTGCAACCGGGACAGGATATGGAAACACCATATATTTT. It encodes CASSATGTGYGNTIYF.

The chain has TRBV11-2 and TRBJ1-5, with D perhaps TRBD1 (6 bases). Germline-derived CDR1 and CDR2 are SGHAT and FQNNGV. This CDR3 comprises 14 residues. V shed 4 bases and J shed 3 bases, with 10 bases lying between them. CDR3 in DNA: TGTGCCAGCAGCTCCGACAGGAACAATCAGCCCCAGCATTTT. It yields the protein CASSSDRNNQPQHF.

This clone was recorded a few times. The chain employs TRBV2 and TRBJ2-1; D perhaps matches TRBD2 (6 bases). The CDR3 is made up of 12 amino acids. The V gene's germline CDR1 is SNHLY and CDR2 FYNNEI. Deletions cut 9 bases from V and 6 bases from J, with 12 bases between. The CDR3 loop is CASRAEGNEQFF. CDR3 bases: TGTGCCAGTAGGGCGGAGGGCAATGAGCAGTTCTTC.

The CDR3 DNA follows: TGTGCCAGCAGCTTCACAGGGGATGGCTACACCTTC. Its protein product is CASSFTGDGYTF. The chain combines TRBV11-2 with TRBJ1-2; 7 nucleotides agree with TRBD1. The ends lost 3 bases at V and 6 bases at J; junction bases unmatched: 1. The CDR3 sequence is 12 residues long. Germline V gene lookup returns CDR1 SGHAT and CDR2 FQNNGV.

V gene TRBV2 combines with J gene TRBJ1-1, with D possibly being TRBD1 (5 bases). Trimming stripped 9 bases from V and 0 bases from J, with 11 bases between. CDR3 size: 13 residues. CDR1 is SNHLY and CDR2 is FYNNEI in the germline V gene. The CDR3: CASSDIMNTEAFF. The CDR3 DNA follows: TGTGCCAGTTCGGACATCATGAACACTGAAGCTTTCTTT.